Here is one T cell receptor beta chain with its context. The CDR3 length is 12 residues. The germline CDR1 and CDR2 sequences are SGHTA and FQGNSA. The V end lost 5 bases, the J end lost 3 bases, and 6 bases lay between the germline ends. The data derive from a study of blood T cell repertoires in COVID-19. Study-level information: The samples span acute and convalescent COVID-19 from the United States, Italy and Spain. Nucleic acid was either cDNA or gDNA, and it came from T cells, B-cell-depleted T cells, or PBMCs.

In the source study's methods: For nucleated cells, counts were estimated from reference gene primer amplification. The repertoire was sequenced with immunoSEQ multiplex PCR; TCRdb's copy has only in-frame clones and lacks some. For V, J and clone size, that table is used; D and trimming come from the DNA. The sample has about 180,000 clones, over 80% seen once. The V call is TRBV7-2, the J call TRBJ2-3; D might be TRBD2 (5 bases). The receptor was derived from an older woman with acute or convalescent COVID-19. Material for sequencing was peripheral blood. The CDR3 DNA is TGTGCCAGCAGCCGGGGTACAGATACGCAGTATTTT. Its translation: CASSRGTDTQYF.